This TCR beta chain was captured in a study of cytotoxic CD8 clonotypes in ibrutinib-treated CLL (dated by TCRdb to 2020 to 2022). Some background on the complete study: The cohort was composed of around twelve relapsed/refractory and about 16 treatment-naive patients; IGHV unmutated status was identified in some 17 patients. Partial responses were observed in about 25 patients and complete responses in 2; after a median follow-up of around 68 months, remission was maintained in 14 patients and progression was observed in approximately 12. Samples at response were collected after a median of approximately twelve months of treatment, with a range of about 6 to 40 months. An average of around 250,000 productive templates and about 100,000 productive rearrangements was obtained per sample. Of the 70 to 100 people in the trial, around 26 had longitudinal samples available. Cryopreserved peripheral blood mononuclear cells were obtained prior to treatment, at the time of response, and at either disease progression or sustained remission. Every sample from remission and from progressive disease was obtained while the patients were still on ibrutinib. Here is what the overall study found, with its caveats: Lymph node repertoires were not examined, and the timing of sampling was not matched between patients in sustained remission and those whose disease progressed. An increase in clonality was observed at ibrutinib response, with clonality remaining stable during sustained remission and falling back toward baseline at progression. At baseline, clonality was higher than in age-matched healthy donors and showed a strong correlation with circulating CD8+ T-cell counts. Public clonotypes were rare and either shrank or stayed stable during treatment, and the rise in clonality at ibrutinib response reflected expansion of private clonotypes.

Interpreted using the paper, the time point label stands for: 12 months on ibrutinib. Around 1.8 micrograms of genomic DNA were extracted from cryopreserved PBMCs for TCR beta library preparation. High-throughput TCR beta sequencing was performed on longitudinal blood samples from CLL patients receiving ibrutinib monotherapy. The patients took part in an open-label, single-center phase 2 trial of ibrutinib monotherapy. Details on this clone: This clone's antigen is unknown. No quality values exist for individual bases; no much larger clone is one base distant.

On a MiSeq, deep resolution sequencing aimed for a depth between 1 in 1 million and 1 in 200,000 T cells, with each clonotype covered approximately 10x on average. The immunoSEQ hsTCRB Kit was used to generate the TCR beta libraries. The paper's processing steps were these. Data were analyzed with ImmunoSEQ Data Assistant and ImmunoSEQ Analyzer, with V, D and J genes assigned per IMGT definitions. Clonality was computed as one minus normalized Shannon entropy of productive rearrangement frequencies, ranging from 0 to 1. Only overrepresented clonotypes making up at least 0.05% of the repertoire of each patient were included in the public clonotype analysis. Some 13 age-matched healthy donor repertoires from immuneACCESS served as clonality controls. Imported from immuneACCESS, the table was reduced by TCRdb to in-frame sequences with V and J called. These copies leave out some clones; in studies compared against another copy, an unresolved V gene accounts for under half, and the cause of the remainder is not known. Clone size and V and J calls were adopted from that table, with D and trimming inferred from the DNA. Within this sample are about 130,000 clones, with over 60% of them counted one time only. The ten largest account for about 13% of the sample.

The sequences come from PBMCs, collected after 12 months of ibrutinib treatment. The source is a human donor with chronic lymphocytic leukemia.

The CDR3 here reads CASSDLIGVGYTEAFF. The base sequence is TGTGCCAGCAGCGACCTTATTGGGGTCGGGTACACTGAAGCTTTCTTT. The chain is assembled from TRBV13 and TRBJ1-1; there is no confident call for the D gene. For CDR1 and CDR2, the germline V gene (reference sequence) lists PRHDT and FYEKMQ. The CDR3 holds 16 amino acids from the cysteine to the phenylalanine. Only the CDR3 region is kept as DNA, spanning 48 bases read in frame from base 1. Trimming removed 5 bases from V and 3 bases from J, leaving 19 bases between the germline ends.